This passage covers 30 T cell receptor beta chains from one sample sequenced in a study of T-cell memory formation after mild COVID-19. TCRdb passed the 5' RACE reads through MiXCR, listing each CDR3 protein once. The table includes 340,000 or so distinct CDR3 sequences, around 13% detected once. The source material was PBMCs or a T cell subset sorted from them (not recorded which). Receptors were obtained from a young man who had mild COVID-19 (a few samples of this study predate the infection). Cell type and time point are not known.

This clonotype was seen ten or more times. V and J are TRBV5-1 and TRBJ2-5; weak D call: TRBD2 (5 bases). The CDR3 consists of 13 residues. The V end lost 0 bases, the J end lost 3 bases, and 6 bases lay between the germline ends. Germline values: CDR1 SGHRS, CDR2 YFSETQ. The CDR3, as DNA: TGCGCCAGCAGCTTGGTCGGGGAAGAGACCCAGTACTTC. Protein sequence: CASSLVGEETQYF.

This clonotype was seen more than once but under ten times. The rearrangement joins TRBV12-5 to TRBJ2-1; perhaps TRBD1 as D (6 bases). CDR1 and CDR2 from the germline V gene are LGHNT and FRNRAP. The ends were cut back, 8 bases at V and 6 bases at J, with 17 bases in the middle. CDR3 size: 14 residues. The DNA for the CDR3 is TGTGCTAGTAAGTCCCCAGGGGCAGGCAATGAGCAGTTCTTC. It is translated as CASKSPGAGNEQFF. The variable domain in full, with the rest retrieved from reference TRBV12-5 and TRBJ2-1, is DARVTQTPRHKVTEMGQEVTMRCQPILGHNTVFWYRQTMMQGLELLAYFRNRAPLDDSGMPKDRFSAEMPDATLATLKIQPSEPRDSAVYFCASKSPGAGNEQFFGPGTRLTVL.

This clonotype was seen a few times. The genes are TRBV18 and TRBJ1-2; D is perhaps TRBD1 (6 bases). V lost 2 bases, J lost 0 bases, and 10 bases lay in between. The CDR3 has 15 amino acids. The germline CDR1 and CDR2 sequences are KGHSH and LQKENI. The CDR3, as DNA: TGTGCCAGCTCACCAGAGGGGGGTACTAACTATGGCTACACCTTC. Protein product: CASSPEGGTNYGYTF.

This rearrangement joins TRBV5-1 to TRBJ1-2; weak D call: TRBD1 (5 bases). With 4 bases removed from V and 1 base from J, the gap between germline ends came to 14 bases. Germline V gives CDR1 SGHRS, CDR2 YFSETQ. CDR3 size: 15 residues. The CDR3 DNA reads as TGCGCCAGCAGCCCGGGGGGAAGCCTTAACTATGGCTACACCTTC. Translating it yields CASSPGGSLNYGYTF.

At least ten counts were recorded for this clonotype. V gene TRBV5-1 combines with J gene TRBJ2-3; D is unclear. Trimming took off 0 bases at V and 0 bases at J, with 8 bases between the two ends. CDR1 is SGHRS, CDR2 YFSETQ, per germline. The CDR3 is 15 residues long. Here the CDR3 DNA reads TGCGCCAGCAGCTTGGAAATTGGTAGCACAGATACGCAGTATTTT. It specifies CASSLEIGSTDTQYF.

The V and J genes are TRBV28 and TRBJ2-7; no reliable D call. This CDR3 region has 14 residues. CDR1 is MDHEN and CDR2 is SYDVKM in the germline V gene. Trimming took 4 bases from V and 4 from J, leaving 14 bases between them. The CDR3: CASSSVATQYEQYV. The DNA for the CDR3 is TGTGCCAGCAGTTCCGTGGCTACCCAATACGAGCAGTACGTC.

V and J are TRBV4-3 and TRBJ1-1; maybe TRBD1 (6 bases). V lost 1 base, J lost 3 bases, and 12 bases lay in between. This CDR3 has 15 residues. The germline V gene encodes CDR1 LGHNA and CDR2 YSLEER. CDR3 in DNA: TGCGCCAGCAGCCAAGCCGGGGGCGTAGACACTGAAGCTTTCTTT. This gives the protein CASSQAGGVDTEAFF.

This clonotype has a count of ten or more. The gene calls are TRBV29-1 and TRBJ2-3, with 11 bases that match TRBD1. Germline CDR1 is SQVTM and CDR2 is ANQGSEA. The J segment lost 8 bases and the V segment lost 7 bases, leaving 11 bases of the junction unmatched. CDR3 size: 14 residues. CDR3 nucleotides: TGCAGCGCCTTTGGGACAGGGGGAAGCGGTACGCAGTATTTT. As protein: CSAFGTGGSGTQYF.

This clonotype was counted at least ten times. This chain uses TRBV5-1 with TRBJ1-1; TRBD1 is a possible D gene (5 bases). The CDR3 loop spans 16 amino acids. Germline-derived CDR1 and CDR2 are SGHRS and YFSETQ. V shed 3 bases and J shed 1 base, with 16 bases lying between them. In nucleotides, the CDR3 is TGCGCCAGCAGCTATCGGGACTCCGCGCCGAACACTGAAGCTTTCTTT. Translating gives CASSYRDSAPNTEAFF. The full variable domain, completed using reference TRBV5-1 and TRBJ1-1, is KAGVTQTPRYLIKTRGQQVTLSCSPISGHRSVSWYQQTPGQGLQFLFEYFSETQRNKGNFPGRFSGRQFSNSRSEMNVSTLELGDSALYLCASSYRDSAPNTEAFFGQGTRLTVV.

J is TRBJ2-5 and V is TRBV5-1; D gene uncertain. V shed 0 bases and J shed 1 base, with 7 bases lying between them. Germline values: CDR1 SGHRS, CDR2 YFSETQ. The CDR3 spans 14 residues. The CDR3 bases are TGCGCCAGCAGCTTGGGGGAATTCCAAGAGACCCAGTACTTC. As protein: CASSLGEFQETQYF.

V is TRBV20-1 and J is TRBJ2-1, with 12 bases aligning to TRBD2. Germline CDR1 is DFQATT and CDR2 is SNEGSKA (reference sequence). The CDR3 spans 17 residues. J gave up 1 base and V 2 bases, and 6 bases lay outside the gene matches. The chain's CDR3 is CSARLGLAGQSYNEQFF. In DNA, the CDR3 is TGCAGTGCTAGACTAGGACTAGCGGGGCAGTCCTACAATGAGCAGTTCTTC.

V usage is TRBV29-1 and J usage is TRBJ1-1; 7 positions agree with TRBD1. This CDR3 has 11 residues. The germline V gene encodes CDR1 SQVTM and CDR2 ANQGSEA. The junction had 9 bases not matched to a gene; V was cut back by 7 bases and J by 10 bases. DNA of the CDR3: TGCAGCGCAGACAGGGATCTTGTAGCTTTCTTT. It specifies CSADRDLVAFF.

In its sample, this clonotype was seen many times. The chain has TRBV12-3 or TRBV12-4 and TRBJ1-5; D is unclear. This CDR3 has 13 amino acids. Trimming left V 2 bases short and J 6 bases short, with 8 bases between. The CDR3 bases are TGTGCCAGCAGTTTAAATGGTGGTCAGCCCCAGCATTTT. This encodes CASSLNGGQPQHF.

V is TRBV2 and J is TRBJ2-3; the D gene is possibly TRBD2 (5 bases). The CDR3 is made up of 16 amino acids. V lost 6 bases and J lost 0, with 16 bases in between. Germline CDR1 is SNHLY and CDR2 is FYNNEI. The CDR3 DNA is TGTGCCAGCAGAGCCCTAGCACTCCTCAGCACAGATACGCAGTATTTT. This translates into CASRALALLSTDTQYF.

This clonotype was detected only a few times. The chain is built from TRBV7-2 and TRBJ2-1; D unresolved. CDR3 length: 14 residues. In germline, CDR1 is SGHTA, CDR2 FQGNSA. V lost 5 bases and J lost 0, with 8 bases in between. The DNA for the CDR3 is TGTGCCAGCAGCCCCCCTTCCTCCTACAATGAGCAGTTCTTC. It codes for CASSPPSSYNEQFF. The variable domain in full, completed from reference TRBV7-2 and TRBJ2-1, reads GAGVSQSPSNKVTEKGKDVELRCDPISGHTALYWYRQSLGQGLEFLIYFQGNSAPDKSGLPSDRFSAERTGGSVSTLTIQRTQQEDSAVYLCASSPPSSYNEQFFGPGTRLTVL.

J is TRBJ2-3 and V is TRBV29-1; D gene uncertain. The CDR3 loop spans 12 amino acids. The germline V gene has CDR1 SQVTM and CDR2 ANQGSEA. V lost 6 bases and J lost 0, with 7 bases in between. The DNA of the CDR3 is TGCAGCGTGGCCTACAGCACAGATACGCAGTATTTT. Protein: CSVAYSTDTQYF.

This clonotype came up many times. In nucleotides, the CDR3 is TGCAGTGCTAAAGACAGGACCTCTGGAAACACCATATATTTT. This codes for CSAKDRTSGNTIYF. The chain uses TRBV20-1 and TRBJ1-3, with D maybe TRBD1 (6 bases). Trimming shortened V by 4 bases and J by 0 bases, and 10 bases separated the two germline ends. The CDR3 contains 14 residues. CDR1 and CDR2 from the germline V gene are DFQATT and SNEGSKA (reference sequence).

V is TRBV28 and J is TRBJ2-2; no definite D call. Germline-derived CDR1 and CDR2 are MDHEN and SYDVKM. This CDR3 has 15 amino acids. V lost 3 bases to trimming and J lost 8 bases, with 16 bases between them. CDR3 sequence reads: CASSLSGPGRGELFF. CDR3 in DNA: TGTGCCAGCAGTTTGTCCGGACCGGGCAGGGGGGAGCTGTTTTTT.

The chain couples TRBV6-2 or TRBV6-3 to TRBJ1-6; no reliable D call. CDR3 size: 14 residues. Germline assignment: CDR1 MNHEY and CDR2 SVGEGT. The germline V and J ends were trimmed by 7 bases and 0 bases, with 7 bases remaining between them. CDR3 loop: CASTRSSYNSPLHF. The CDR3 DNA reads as TGTGCCAGCACCCGAAGCTCCTATAATTCACCCCTCCACTTT.

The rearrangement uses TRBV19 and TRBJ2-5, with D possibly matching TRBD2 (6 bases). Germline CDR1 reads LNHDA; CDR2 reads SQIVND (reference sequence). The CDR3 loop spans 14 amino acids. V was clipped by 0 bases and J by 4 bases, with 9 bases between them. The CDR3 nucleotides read TGTGCCAGTAGTATAGACGGGGGAGGAGAGACCCAGTACTTC. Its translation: CASSIDGGGETQYF. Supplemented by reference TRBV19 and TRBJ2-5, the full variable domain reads DGGITQSPKYLFRKEGQNVTLSCEQNLNHDAMYWYRQDPGQGLRLIYYSQIVNDFQKGDIAEGYSVSREKKESFPLTVTSAQKNPTAFYLCASSIDGGGETQYFGPGTRLLVL.

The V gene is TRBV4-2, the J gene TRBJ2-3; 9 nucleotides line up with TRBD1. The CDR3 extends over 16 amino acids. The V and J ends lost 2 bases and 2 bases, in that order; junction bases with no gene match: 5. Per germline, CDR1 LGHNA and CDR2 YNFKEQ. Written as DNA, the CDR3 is TGTGCCAGCAGCCAACTGACAGGGGGATACACAGATACGCAGTATTTT. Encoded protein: CASSQLTGGYTDTQYF.

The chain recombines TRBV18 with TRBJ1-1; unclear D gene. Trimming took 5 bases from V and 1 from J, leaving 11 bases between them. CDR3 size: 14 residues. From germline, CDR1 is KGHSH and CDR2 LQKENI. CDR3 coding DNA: TGTGCCAGCTCAGGCCCTTTCGAGAACACTGAAGCTTTCTTT. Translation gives CASSGPFENTEAFF.

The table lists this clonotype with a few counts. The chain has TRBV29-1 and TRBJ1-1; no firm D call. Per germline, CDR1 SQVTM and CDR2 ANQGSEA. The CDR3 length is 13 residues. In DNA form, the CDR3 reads TGCAGTTCGAGGCAGTCAGGAAACACTGAAGCTTTCTTT. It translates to CSSRQSGNTEAFF.

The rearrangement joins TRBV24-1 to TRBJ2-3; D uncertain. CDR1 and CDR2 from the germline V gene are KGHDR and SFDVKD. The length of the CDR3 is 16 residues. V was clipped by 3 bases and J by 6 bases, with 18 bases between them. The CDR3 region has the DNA TGTGCCACCAGTGATGCCAACGACCTCTTGTGGGATACGCAGTATTTT. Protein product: CATSDANDLLWDTQYF.

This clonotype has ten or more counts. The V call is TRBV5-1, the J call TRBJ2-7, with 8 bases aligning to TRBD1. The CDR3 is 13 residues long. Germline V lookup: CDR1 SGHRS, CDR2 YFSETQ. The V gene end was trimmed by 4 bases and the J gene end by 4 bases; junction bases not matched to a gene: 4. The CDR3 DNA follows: TGCGCCAGCAGCCCCACAGGGGGTTACGAGCAGTACTTC. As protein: CASSPTGGYEQYF.

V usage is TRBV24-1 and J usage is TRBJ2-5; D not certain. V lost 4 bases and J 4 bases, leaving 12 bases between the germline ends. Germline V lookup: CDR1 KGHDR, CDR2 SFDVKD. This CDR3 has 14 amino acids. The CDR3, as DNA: TGTGCCACCAGTGAACCCAGTCGGCGAGAGACCCAGTACTTC. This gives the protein CATSEPSRRETQYF.

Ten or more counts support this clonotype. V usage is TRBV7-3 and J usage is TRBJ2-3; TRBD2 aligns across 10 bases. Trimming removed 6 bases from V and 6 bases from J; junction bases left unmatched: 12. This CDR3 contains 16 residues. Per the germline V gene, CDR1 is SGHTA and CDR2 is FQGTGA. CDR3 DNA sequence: TGTGCCAGCAGTGCGGGAGCTAGCGGGGGTACGGATACGCAGTATTTT. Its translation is CASSAGASGGTDTQYF.

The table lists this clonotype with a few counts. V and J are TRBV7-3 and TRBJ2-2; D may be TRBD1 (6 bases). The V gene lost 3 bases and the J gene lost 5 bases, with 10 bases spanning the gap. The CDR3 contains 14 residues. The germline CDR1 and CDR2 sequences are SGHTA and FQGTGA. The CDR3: CASSFWGRTGELFF. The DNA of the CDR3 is TGTGCCAGCAGCTTTTGGGGGCGTACCGGGGAGCTGTTTTTT.

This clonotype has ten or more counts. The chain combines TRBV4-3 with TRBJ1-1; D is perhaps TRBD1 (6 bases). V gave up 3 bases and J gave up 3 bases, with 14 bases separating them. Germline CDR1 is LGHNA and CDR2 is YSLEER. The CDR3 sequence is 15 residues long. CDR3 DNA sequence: TGCGCCAGCAGCCACCCCGACAGGCGAGACACTGAAGCTTTCTTT. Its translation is CASSHPDRRDTEAFF.

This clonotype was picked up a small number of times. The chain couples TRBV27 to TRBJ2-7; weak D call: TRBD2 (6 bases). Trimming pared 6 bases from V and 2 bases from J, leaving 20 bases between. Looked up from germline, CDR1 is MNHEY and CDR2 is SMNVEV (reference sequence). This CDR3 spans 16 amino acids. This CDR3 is CASSMTDWGLTYEQYV. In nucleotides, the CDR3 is TGTGCCAGCAGCATGACGGATTGGGGACTGACCTACGAGCAGTACGTC.